This T cell receptor beta chain came from a study of beta chain features in type 1 diabetes. Points from the study as a whole: Possible PCR preference for shorter templates applied equally to patients and controls.

The CDR3 extends over 16 amino acids. Germline V gives CDR1 MNHEY, CDR2 SVGAGI. The J segment lost 3 bases and the V segment lost 0 bases, leaving 5 bases of the junction unmatched. Sequenced material consisted of expressed TCRB transcripts (all of the isolated RNA was reverse transcribed). Clones were sequenced by immunoSEQ multiplex PCR, and TCRdb holds only the in-frame ones, with some missing. The sample holds more than 120,000 clones, less than 11% seen once. This clone was detected a few times. Antigen: not known. The source of this sequence is a man aged 18 to 29 in good health. Material: naive CD4+ T cells from blood. This chain uses TRBV6-5 with TRBJ1-2; 9 nucleotides line up with TRBD1. CDR3 region: CASSYSSTGGYYGYTF. CDR3 nucleotides: TGTGCCAGCAGTTACTCGAGCACAGGGGGCTACTATGGCTACACCTTC.